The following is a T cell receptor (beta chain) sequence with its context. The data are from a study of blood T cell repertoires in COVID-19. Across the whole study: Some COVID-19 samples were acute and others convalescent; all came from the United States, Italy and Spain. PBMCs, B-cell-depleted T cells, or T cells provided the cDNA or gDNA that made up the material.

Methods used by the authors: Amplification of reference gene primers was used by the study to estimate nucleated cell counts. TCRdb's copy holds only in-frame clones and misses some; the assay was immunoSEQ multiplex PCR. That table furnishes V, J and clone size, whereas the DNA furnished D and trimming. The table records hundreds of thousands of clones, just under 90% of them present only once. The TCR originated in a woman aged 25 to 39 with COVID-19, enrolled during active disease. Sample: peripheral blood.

CDR3: CASSLMQGRGNYGYTF. CDR3 nucleotides: TGTGCCAGCAGCTTGATGCAGGGAAGGGGAAACTATGGCTACACCTTC. The gene calls are TRBV5-4 and TRBJ1-2, with D possibly TRBD1 on 5 matching bases. The length of the CDR3 is 16 residues. V was cut by 1 base and J by 2 bases, with 15 bases left in between. Germline V CDR1 and CDR2: SGHNT, YYREEE (reference sequence).